The 21 T cell receptor beta chains in this list originate from one sample, sequenced in a study of T cell changes during pregnancy in multiple sclerosis. Generated by immunoSEQ multiplex PCR, the TCRdb table keeps only in-frame clones and is missing some. The sample lists 25,000 to 35,000 clones, about 88% occurring once. The sample here was CD4+ T cells from peripheral blood mononuclear cells, taken in the second trimester of pregnancy. The receptors here all came from a female donor in good health, enrolled as a control in a pregnancy study.

This chain connects TRBV19 to TRBJ2-7; TRBD1 agrees at 7 bases. CDR1 and CDR2 (germline): LNHDA, SQIVND (reference sequence). The CDR3 covers 16 residues. Losses at the gene ends were 5 bases for V and 6 bases for J; bases not matched to a gene: 16. CDR3 in amino acids: CASSLTGDPAQREQYF. The CDR3 bases are TGTGCCAGTAGTCTAACAGGGGATCCGGCCCAGCGCGAGCAGTACTTC.

This clone came up once. The rearrangement joins TRBV6-1 to TRBJ1-4; D is unresolved. Germline loops: CDR1 MNHNS, CDR2 SASEGT. CDR3 length equals 15 residues. V gave up 3 bases and J gave up 2 bases, with 10 bases separating them. Here the CDR3 reads CASSEEGRTNEKLFF. CDR3 DNA sequence: TGTGCCAGCAGTGAGGAGGGAAGGACTAATGAAAAACTGTTTTTT.

This clone has just one count. The chain links TRBV4-1 to TRBJ2-7; 7 nucleotides agree with TRBD1. CDR3 size: 17 residues. J was trimmed by 3 bases and V by 2 bases; bases with no gene match: 13. Germline V CDR1 and CDR2: MGHRA, YSYEKL. The CDR3 DNA follows: TGCGCCAGCAGCCAAACACGTACCGGGACAGACAGCTACGAGCAGTACTTC. Translated, it gives CASSQTRTGTDSYEQYF.

This clone showed up just a few times. V usage is TRBV9 and J usage is TRBJ2-4; 9 nucleotides match TRBD2. CDR1 and CDR2 (germline): SGDLS, YYNGEE. With V trimmed by 0 bases and J by 6 bases, 4 bases remained unmatched. The CDR3 runs 15 residues. For the CDR3, the DNA is TGTGCCAGCAGCGTAGGCGCGGGGGGGCCAAACATTCAGTACTTC. Residues: CASSVGAGGPNIQYF.

The CDR3 nucleotides are TGCGCCAGCAGGATGGACACCAGCAATCAGCCCCAGCATTTT. Encoded protein: CASRMDTSNQPQHF. The rearrangement links TRBV5-1 to TRBJ1-5; TRBD1 might be the D (5 bases). CDR3 length equals 14 residues. Trimming took 5 bases from V and 1 from J, leaving 10 bases between them. Germline V gene data show CDR1 as SGHRS and CDR2 as YFSETQ.

V gene TRBV7-2 combines with J gene TRBJ2-7; 7 bases are a match to TRBD1. The CDR3 spans 13 residues. CDR1 and CDR2 (germline): SGHTA, FQGNSA. V dropped 5 bases and J dropped 6; count of bases not matched to a gene: 7. The CDR3 sequence is CASSKDRVGEQYF. For the CDR3, the DNA is TGTGCCAGCAGCAAAGACAGGGTGGGCGAGCAGTACTTC.

CDR3 region: CASSERPGSTEAFF. For the CDR3, the DNA is TGCGCCAGCAGTGAGCGTCCGGGTTCCACTGAAGCTTTCTTT. This rearrangement joins TRBV10-2 to TRBJ1-1; D unclear. Germline assignment: CDR1 WSHSY and CDR2 SAAADI. V was clipped by 2 bases and J by 4 bases, with 11 bases between them. There are 14 residues in the CDR3.

The chain uses TRBV11-2 and TRBJ2-1; tentatively, D is TRBD1 (5 bases). Germline V CDR1 and CDR2: SGHAT, FQNNGV. The CDR3 is 13 amino acids. The V and J ends lost 7 bases and 5 bases respectively, with 12 bases between them. CDR3 DNA: TGTGCCAGCACCCTCGACAGAAACAATGAGCAGTTCTTC. Amino acid sequence: CASTLDRNNEQFF.

The V gene is TRBV29-1, the J gene TRBJ2-5; TRBD2 is a possible D gene (6 bases). V was cut by 8 bases and J by 2 bases, with 12 bases left in between. The CDR3 is 12 residues long. The germline V gene encodes CDR1 SQVTM and CDR2 ANQGSEA. The CDR3 DNA is TGCAGCCTGCGGGACGGTCAAGAGACCCAGTACTTC. Protein product: CSLRDGQETQYF.

The rearrangement joins TRBV11-2 to TRBJ1-1; D may be TRBD1 (5 bases). Trimming removed 3 bases from V and 5 bases from J, with 10 bases in between. This CDR3 contains 13 residues. The germline CDR1 and CDR2 sequences are SGHAT and FQNNGV. In DNA form, the CDR3 reads TGTGCCAGCAGCTTCGGGGGGAGGACTGAAGCTTTCTTT. This sequence encodes CASSFGGRTEAFF.

V gene TRBV28 combines with J gene TRBJ2-7; 8 bases align to TRBD2. Looked up from germline, CDR1 is MDHEN and CDR2 is SYDVKM. V was pared by 2 bases and J by 7 bases, with 13 bases of the junction left unmatched. The CDR3 has 16 amino acids. The CDR3 loop is CASSLTPATGGGEQYF. The CDR3 region has the DNA TGTGCCAGCAGTTTAACCCCCGCGACGGGAGGGGGGGAGCAGTACTTC.

The rearrangement joins TRBV7-9 to TRBJ1-2; D perhaps matches TRBD1 (5 bases). The CDR3 length is 16 residues. Looked up from germline, CDR1 is SEHNR and CDR2 is FQNEAQ (reference sequence). Trimming took 5 bases from V and 0 from J, leaving 16 bases between them. CDR3 in amino acids: CASSPTAGPTNYGYTF. The CDR3 DNA reads as TGTGCCAGCAGCCCGACTGCAGGGCCCACTAACTATGGCTACACCTTC.

This chain connects TRBV5-6 to TRBJ2-3; 7 bases agree with TRBD2. The germline V gene encodes CDR1 SGHDT and CDR2 YYEEEE. This CDR3 has 18 residues. Trimming cost V 0 bases and J 2 bases; bases outside gene matches: 12. CDR3 sequence: CASSLVASGGGFTDTQYF. CDR3 coding DNA: TGTGCCAGCAGCTTGGTGGCTAGCGGTGGAGGTTTCACAGATACGCAGTATTTT.

The genes are TRBV30 and TRBJ2-7, with 8 bases that match TRBD1. Germline V gene data show CDR1 as GTSNPN and CDR2 as SVGIG (reference sequence). V was clipped by 3 bases and J by 8 bases; unmatched bases: 15. This CDR3 contains 15 residues. This chain's CDR3 is CAWRPDRAFGVKQYF. The CDR3 DNA reads as TGTGCCTGGAGGCCGGACAGGGCCTTTGGGGTGAAGCAGTACTTC.

The gene calls are TRBV7-9 and TRBJ2-5, with 15 bases identical to TRBD2. Trimming removed 5 bases from V and 4 bases from J; junction bases left unmatched: 8. The length of the CDR3 is 17 residues. CDR1 and CDR2 (germline): SEHNR, FQNEAQ (reference sequence). In nucleotides, the CDR3 is TGTGCCAGCAGCCTCTCGGGACTAGCGGGAGGTCCAGAGACCCAGTACTTC. Encoded protein: CASSLSGLAGGPETQYF.

The chain uses TRBV29-1 and TRBJ2-5; 8 bases match TRBD1. This CDR3 region has 13 residues. The V gene end was trimmed by 4 bases and the J gene end by 5 bases; junction bases not matched to a gene: 6. Germline CDR1 and CDR2: SQVTM and ANQGSEA. DNA for the CDR3: TGCAGCGTTGTCAAAAACAGGGGGGAGACCCAGTACTTC. Translation: CSVVKNRGETQYF. The full variable domain, rest sourced from reference TRBV29-1 and TRBJ2-5, is SAVISQKPSRDICQRGTSLTIQCQVDSQVTMMFWYRQQPGQSLTLIATANQGSEATYESGFVIDKFPISRPNLTFSTLTVSNMSPEDSSIYLCSVVKNRGETQYFGPGTRLLVL.

The V gene is TRBV7-9, the J gene TRBJ2-4; 11 bases line up with TRBD2. Germline assignment: CDR1 SEHNR and CDR2 FQNEAQ (reference sequence). The CDR3 contains 18 residues. V shed 5 bases, J shed 0 bases, and the junction held 9 bases outside the gene matches. The CDR3: CASSPIGTSGLAKNIQYF. In DNA form, the CDR3 reads TGTGCCAGCAGCCCGATCGGGACTAGCGGACTAGCCAAAAACATTCAGTACTTC.

V is TRBV15 and J is TRBJ2-2; 8 bases fit TRBD1. CDR3 length equals 20 residues. Germline CDR1 reads LNHNV; CDR2 reads YYDKDF (reference sequence). Trimming cost V 0 bases and J 1 base; bases outside gene matches: 13. CDR3 DNA: TGTGCCACCAGCAGAGATAGAGGGACTCGAGGACAGGGGAACACCGGGGAGCTGTTTTTT. It yields the protein CATSRDRGTRGQGNTGELFF.

The DNA of the CDR3 is TGTGCCAGCTCACCGGGACAGGGTAGTAGCAATCAGCCCCAGCATTTT. Translated, it gives CASSPGQGSSNQPQHF. The chain carries TRBV18 and TRBJ1-5, with 9 nucleotides matching TRBD1. The V gene's germline CDR1 is KGHSH and CDR2 LQKENI. CDR3 size: 16 residues. Germline trimming cut 3 bases from V and 0 bases from J; bases unmatched to any gene: 3.

This chain uses TRBV5-8 with TRBJ1-6; D not resolved. The CDR3 extends over 16 amino acids. Per germline, CDR1 SGHTS and CDR2 YDEGEE. The germline V and J ends were trimmed by 0 bases and 0 bases, with 7 bases remaining between them. In DNA, the CDR3 is TGTGCCAGCAGCTTGGTGGCAAGCTCCTATAATTCACCCCTCCACTTT. Protein product: CASSLVASSYNSPLHF.

This clone was counted once. This chain connects TRBV6-5 to TRBJ2-3; D gene uncertain. Germline assignment: CDR1 MNHEY and CDR2 SVGAGI. The CDR3 loop spans 11 amino acids. Trimming cost V 3 bases and J 6 bases, with 4 bases left between them. CDR3: CASSYSDTQYF. Written as DNA, the CDR3 is TGTGCCAGCAGTTATTCGGATACGCAGTATTTT.